Given below is one T cell receptor (beta chain) in context. These data originate in a study of blood T cell repertoires in COVID-19. About the research overall: Both acute and convalescent COVID-19 samples were obtained from the United States, Italy and Spain.

Methods used by the authors: Amplification from reference gene primers served as the basis for estimated nucleated cell counts. Produced via immunoSEQ multiplex PCR; TCRdb's table is partial and in-frame only. V and J calls and clone size come straight from that table; D and trimming were deduced from the DNA. Here the sample spans some 45,000 clones, roughly 84% being singletons. Sequencing used peripheral blood. This receptor was identified in a human donor in a cohort sampled during active COVID-19.

The CDR3 is CASSAGQTYEQYF. In nucleotides, the CDR3 is TGTGCCAGCAGTGCCGGCCAGACATACGAGCAGTACTTC. The chain joins TRBV2 to TRBJ2-7; D gene unclear. V lost 4 bases to trimming and J lost 4 bases, with 11 bases between them. This CDR3 region has 13 residues. The V gene's germline CDR1 is SNHLY and CDR2 FYNNEI.